Following are 30 T cell receptor beta chains from one sample sequenced in a study of T cells of healthy individuals. TCRdb re-analysed the 5' RACE reads in MiXCR, keeping a single row per CDR3 protein. Here the sample spans 40,000 to 65,000 distinct CDR3 sequences, about 15% being singletons. The receptor source for this set is a human donor in good health.

This clonotype appeared many times. Germline is not matched at one junction end, which may reflect a read error. The V and J genes are TRBV7-2 and TRBJ2-1; a weak D match, TRBD2 (5 bases). The CDR3 loop spans 12 amino acids. Germline V gene data show CDR1 as SGHTA and CDR2 as FQGNSA. CDR3 protein: CASNLNAGEQFF. CDR3 nucleotides: TGTGCCAGCAACTTAAATGCGGGTGAGCAGTTCTTC.

This clonotype was observed a few times. J is TRBJ1-6 and V is TRBV6-5; 8 bases match TRBD1. Germline CDR1 is MNHEY and CDR2 is SVGAGI. Trimming cost V 5 bases and J 2 bases; bases outside gene matches: 5. The CDR3 runs to 16 residues. DNA for the CDR3: TGTGCCAGCAGTCCGTTACAGGGGGCCTATAATTCACCCCTCCACTTT. Amino acids: CASSPLQGAYNSPLHF.

The chain is built from TRBV7-9 and TRBJ2-3; perhaps TRBD2 as D (5 bases). Between the trimmed V and J ends, which lost 3 bases and 4 bases, there was a span of 14 bases. This CDR3 comprises 15 residues. Looked up from germline, CDR1 is SEHNR and CDR2 is FQNEAQ (reference sequence). For the CDR3, the DNA is TGTGCCAGCAGCTTTGTAGACCGGCGGGCAGATACGCAGTATTTT. It translates to CASSFVDRRADTQYF.

There are many counts of this clonotype. The genes are TRBV29-1 and TRBJ2-2; 7 bases line up with TRBD1. In germline, CDR1 is SQVTM, CDR2 ANQGSEA. The V segment lost 6 bases and the J segment 6 bases; nucleotides outside the gene matches: 13. This CDR3 is 15 amino acids long. CDR3 nucleotides: TGCAGCGTAAAAAGGGGGCGCGTCGGATCCGGGGAGCTGTTTTTT. It translates to CSVKRGRVGSGELFF.

This clonotype was observed a handful of times. V and J are TRBV7-9 and TRBJ1-5; 8 nucleotides line up with TRBD1. This CDR3 contains 13 residues. The V and J ends lost 1 base and 9 bases, in that order; junction bases with no gene match: 2. Germline values: CDR1 SEHNR, CDR2 FQNEAQ (reference sequence). The CDR3 DNA follows: TGTGCCAGCAGCTTAGGACAGGGGTTGCCCCAGCATTTT. It encodes CASSLGQGLPQHF.

This clonotype was detected many times. The rearrangement links TRBV7-2 to TRBJ2-3; a weak D match, TRBD2 (6 bases). The CDR3 extends over 15 amino acids. CDR1 SGHTA and CDR2 FQGNSA come from the germline V gene. V gave up 2 bases and J gave up 5 bases, with 14 bases separating them. CDR3 nucleotide sequence: TGTGCCAGCAGCTTACTCCCGGGAGCTGGAGATACGCAGTATTTT. Translation: CASSLLPGAGDTQYF. The whole variable domain, remainder taken from reference TRBV7-2 and TRBJ2-3, is GAGVSQSPSNKVTEKGKDVELRCDPISGHTALYWYRQSLGQGLEFLIYFQGNSAPDKSGLPSDRFSAERTGGSVSTLTIQRTQQEDSAVYLCASSLLPGAGDTQYFGPGTRLTVL.

This clonotype was counted ten times or more. V and J are TRBV3-1 and TRBJ2-4, with D tentatively TRBD1 or TRBD2 (5 bases each). With 2 bases removed from V and 4 bases from J, the gap between germline ends came to 15 bases. The CDR3 is made up of 16 amino acids. Germline CDR1 reads LGHDT; CDR2 reads YNNKEL (reference sequence). CDR3 nucleotide sequence: TGTGCCAGCAGCCAACGTATGGGACGGCGGAAAAACATTCAGTACTTC. It yields the protein CASSQRMGRRKNIQYF.

The chain links TRBV6-1 to TRBJ1-1; 10 positions agree with TRBD1. Germline CDR1 MNHNS, CDR2 SASEGT. The CDR3 contains 15 residues. V lost 5 bases and J lost 1; bases outside the gene matches: 4. As DNA, the CDR3 is TGTGCCAGCAGTCCCCGGACAGGGGGGAACACTGAAGCTTTCTTT. Residues: CASSPRTGGNTEAFF.

This clonotype was picked up a small number of times. The V call is TRBV5-4, the J call TRBJ2-3; TRBD2 agrees at 7 bases. Germline loops: CDR1 SGHNT, CDR2 YYREEE (reference sequence). The length of the CDR3 is 17 residues. The V segment lost 4 bases and the J segment 1 base; nucleotides outside the gene matches: 12. The CDR3 region is CASSGSPGSGGTDTQYF. CDR3 nucleotides: TGTGCCAGCAGCGGATCACCCGGGAGCGGGGGCACAGATACGCAGTATTTT.

The chain employs TRBV10-3 and TRBJ2-1; D remains unclear. Trimming stripped 0 bases from V and 6 bases from J, with 18 bases between. Germline V gives CDR1 ENHRY, CDR2 SYGVKD. This CDR3 is built from 17 residues. The CDR3 spells CAISESIYSRKSNEQFF. In DNA, the CDR3 is TGTGCCATCAGTGAGTCGATTTATTCGAGGAAATCCAATGAGCAGTTCTTC.

This clonotype came up a few times. The chain joins TRBV15 to TRBJ2-5; D gene uncertain. The CDR3 is 13 residues long. Trimming removed 2 bases from V and 5 bases from J, with 9 bases in between. Germline values: CDR1 LNHNV, CDR2 YYDKDF (reference sequence). CDR3 protein: CATSRSPSETQYF. The CDR3 DNA sequence: TGTGCCACCAGCAGAAGCCCTAGTGAGACCCAGTACTTC.

In this sample, this clonotype turned up a few times. This chain uses TRBV29-1 with TRBJ1-4; TRBD1 matches at 8 bases. The CDR3 extends over 16 amino acids. Germline-derived CDR1 and CDR2 are SQVTM and ANQGSEA. V shed 0 bases and J 4 bases; nucleotides not matched to a gene: 7. This chain's CDR3 is CSVEDPSGGFNEKLFF. CDR3 nucleotides: TGCAGCGTTGAAGATCCCTCAGGGGGCTTTAATGAAAAACTGTTTTTT. The full variable domain, its missing parts supplied by reference TRBV29-1 and TRBJ1-4, is SAVISQKPSRDICQRGTSLTIQCQVDSQVTMMFWYRQQPGQSLTLIATANQGSEATYESGFVIDKFPISRPNLTFSTLTVSNMSPEDSSIYLCSVEDPSGGFNEKLFFGSGTQLSVL.

This chain joins TRBV28 and TRBJ2-4, with D possibly being TRBD1 (5 bases). Germline CDR1 and CDR2: MDHEN and SYDVKM. The CDR3 contains 14 residues. The V end lost 5 bases, the J end lost 4 bases, and 12 bases lay between the germline ends. CDR3 DNA sequence: TGTGCCAGCAGTCCGCAGGGTGGGAAAAACATTCAGTACTTC. Amino acids: CASSPQGGKNIQYF.

This clonotype was seen ten or more times. V gene TRBV7-2 combines with J gene TRBJ2-2, with 7 positions matching TRBD1. The CDR3 runs 14 residues. J lost 4 bases, V lost 4 bases, and 3 bases had no gene match. CDR1 SGHTA and CDR2 FQGNSA come from the germline V gene. The CDR3: CASSSNRGTGELFF. CDR3 in DNA: TGTGCCAGCAGCTCTAACAGGGGCACCGGGGAGCTGTTTTTT.

This clonotype was found a few times. V is TRBV27 and J is TRBJ1-5; the D is unclear. V lost 5 bases, J lost 1 base, and 9 bases lay in between. The CDR3 length is 14 residues. Germline CDR1 is MNHEY and CDR2 is SMNVEV (reference sequence). CDR3: CASSVEASNQPQHF. CDR3 DNA sequence: TGTGCCAGCAGTGTCGAAGCCAGCAATCAGCCCCAGCATTTT.

This clonotype was counted only a few times. The chain links TRBV10-2 to TRBJ2-2; no clear D. This CDR3 has 13 residues. The V gene lost 3 bases and the J gene lost 4 bases, with 6 bases spanning the gap. Germline loops: CDR1 WSHSY, CDR2 SAAADI. The CDR3 DNA is TGCGCCAGCAGTGAACAGAGCACCGGGGAGCTGTTTTTT. Translation: CASSEQSTGELFF.

This clonotype was seen more than once but under ten times. The chain is built from TRBV6-5 and TRBJ1-5, with D perhaps matching TRBD1 (6 bases). Germline lookup yields CDR1 MNHEY and CDR2 SVGAGI. The CDR3 spans 16 residues. Trimming took 0 bases from V and 4 from J, leaving 13 bases between them. CDR3 residues: CASSYSRTVTNQPQHF. The CDR3 DNA follows: TGTGCCAGCAGTTACTCGCGGACAGTGACGAATCAGCCCCAGCATTTT.

V and J are TRBV6-4 and TRBJ1-2; tentative D call: TRBD1 (6 bases). V dropped 5 bases and J dropped 2 bases, with 18 bases sitting between them. Looked up from germline, CDR1 is MRHNA and CDR2 is SNTAGT. The CDR3 consists of 16 residues. In DNA, the CDR3 is TGTGCCAGCAGTTCGAATGCAGGGGCTCCAAACTATGGCTACACCTTC. This codes for CASSSNAGAPNYGYTF.

In its sample, this clonotype was seen a few times. The V call is TRBV10-3, the J call TRBJ2-1, with 8 bases aligning to TRBD2. Trimming took 3 bases from V and 5 from J; bases not matched to a gene: 9. The CDR3 runs 16 residues. The germline CDR1 and CDR2 sequences are ENHRY and SYGVKD. CDR3 coding DNA: TGTGCCATCAGTGACCGAGGGCGGGGGGACCACAATGAGCAGTTCTTC. Translating it yields CAISDRGRGDHNEQFF.

This clonotype was picked up many times. This rearrangement joins TRBV19 to TRBJ2-1, with 10 bases lining up with TRBD1. The CDR3 has 15 residues. The V gene's germline CDR1 is LNHDA and CDR2 SQIVND (reference sequence). With 5 bases clipped from V and 8 bases from J, the junction kept 9 bases outside the gene matches. CDR3: CASSYDRGRYHEQFF. CDR3 nucleotide sequence: TGTGCCAGTAGTTACGACAGGGGGCGATACCATGAGCAGTTCTTC.

There are many counts of this clonotype. The chain joins TRBV20-1 to TRBJ1-2; D not certain. V lost 5 bases, J lost 4 bases, and 14 bases lay in between. The CDR3 contains 13 residues. Germline V gives CDR1 DFQATT, CDR2 SNEGSKA (reference sequence). In DNA, the CDR3 is TGCAGTGCTTCTCCGACCCAAGGCTATGGCTACACCTTC. Protein: CSASPTQGYGYTF.

This clonotype was counted a few times. The V and J genes are TRBV20-1 and TRBJ2-3; 12 nucleotides align to TRBD1. With V trimmed by 5 bases and J by 2 bases, 8 bases remained unmatched. Germline CDR1 and CDR2: DFQATT and SNEGSKA (reference sequence). The CDR3 spans 16 residues. The CDR3 region is CSAWPGQGASTDTQYF. Here the CDR3 DNA reads TGCAGTGCTTGGCCGGGACAGGGGGCCTCCACAGATACGCAGTATTTT.

This clonotype was seen ten or more times. The chain carries TRBV6-1 and TRBJ1-1; no definite D call. With 7 bases removed from V and 7 bases from J, the gap between germline ends came to 16 bases. This CDR3 region has 13 residues. Germline CDR1 reads MNHNS; CDR2 reads SASEGT. CDR3 residues: CASTTTLLSEAFF. The CDR3, as DNA: TGTGCCAGCACCACGACTTTGTTAAGTGAAGCTTTCTTT.

The rearrangement joins TRBV20-1 to TRBJ1-2, with 7 bases that match TRBD1. Germline V lookup: CDR1 DFQATT, CDR2 SNEGSKA (reference sequence). CDR3 size: 16 residues. Germline trimming cut 1 base from V and 6 bases from J; bases unmatched to any gene: 14. CDR3 sequence reads: CSARGQGGGLRNGYTF. The CDR3 nucleotides read TGCAGTGCTAGAGGTCAGGGGGGGGGCCTTAGGAATGGCTACACCTTC.

The V and J genes are TRBV20-1 and TRBJ2-7; D call uncertain. Trimming shortened V by 4 bases and J by 0 bases, and 10 bases separated the two germline ends. Per germline, CDR1 DFQATT and CDR2 SNEGSKA (reference sequence). There are 13 residues in the CDR3. CDR3 residues: CSANHASSYEQYF. CDR3 bases: TGCAGTGCTAACCACGCTAGCTCCTACGAGCAGTACTTC.

This clonotype showed up just a few times. The V and J genes are TRBV30 and TRBJ2-5; possibly TRBD1 for D (6 bases). Per germline, CDR1 GTSNPN and CDR2 SVGIG (reference sequence). The germline V and J ends were trimmed by 3 bases and 1 base, with 12 bases remaining between them. CDR3 length: 14 residues. Here the CDR3 reads CAWSPGQPQETQYF. Here the CDR3 DNA reads TGTGCCTGGAGCCCGGGACAACCCCAAGAGACCCAGTACTTC.

The sample holds a few counts of this clonotype. DNA for the CDR3: TGTGCCATCAGCCCCGACTCTCCCTATGGCTACACCTTC. Translation: CAISPDSPYGYTF. V and J are TRBV10-3 and TRBJ1-2, with D hard to call. In germline, CDR1 is ENHRY, CDR2 SYGVKD. V shed 6 bases and J shed 4 bases, with 12 bases lying between them. The CDR3 covers 13 residues.

CDR3 in DNA: TGTGCCAGCAGTTACCCACCGGGACAGGCTTCCTACGAGCAGTACTTC. Residues: CASSYPPGQASYEQYF. The genes are TRBV6-2 or TRBV6-3 and TRBJ2-7; 8 bases match TRBD1. The V segment lost 2 bases and the J segment 1 base; nucleotides outside the gene matches: 7. The CDR3 loop spans 16 amino acids. The germline V gene encodes CDR1 MNHEY and CDR2 SVGEGT.

This clonotype was seen many times. The rearrangement joins TRBV5-1 to TRBJ1-2; D is unresolved. This CDR3 is 14 amino acids long. Germline V gene data show CDR1 as SGHRS and CDR2 as YFSETQ. V shed 0 bases and J shed 1 base, with 7 bases lying between them. The CDR3 here is CASSLGDGNYGYTF. For the CDR3, the DNA is TGCGCCAGCAGCTTGGGCGACGGTAACTATGGCTACACCTTC.

CDR3 residues: CATSRDLNYGYTF. The CDR3 region has the DNA TGTGCCACCAGCAGAGACCTTAACTATGGCTACACCTTC. V is TRBV15 and J is TRBJ1-2, with D hard to call. The CDR3 covers 13 residues. Germline CDR1 and CDR2: LNHNV and YYDKDF (reference sequence). Trimming removed 0 bases at V and 1 base at J, with 3 bases between.